This TCR beta chain was observed in a study of blood T cells in healthy people across ages. A J-beta primer mix and a sample-barcoded 5' primer were used in a second PCR of about 7 to 12 cycles. TCRdb reanalysed the 5' RACE reads using MiXCR and keeps one entry per CDR3 protein. Altogether hundreds of thousands of distinct CDR3 sequences are present, approximately 50% being singletons, with the ten largest covering 25% to 35%. Ranging in age from roughly 6 to 100, the donors were healthy Caucasian individuals from Russia. Worth noting for this clonotype: What it recognizes is unknown.

Findings and caveats of the study: Naive CD4+ cell counts and diversity both ran higher in long-lived than in aged donors. TCR beta diversity, measured per million T cells, fell in a roughly linear way with age.

This clonotype was sampled from a woman in her sixties in good health. Sequences were obtained from blood.

CDR3 region: CASSLGMVGDEQFF. Here the CDR3 DNA reads TGCGCCAGCAGCTTGGGTATGGTTGGGGATGAGCAGTTCTTC. The chain combines TRBV5-1 with TRBJ2-1; no reliable D call. Germline V CDR1 and CDR2: SGHRS, YFSETQ. Trimming pared 0 bases from V and 8 bases from J, leaving 12 bases between. The CDR3 extends over 14 amino acids.